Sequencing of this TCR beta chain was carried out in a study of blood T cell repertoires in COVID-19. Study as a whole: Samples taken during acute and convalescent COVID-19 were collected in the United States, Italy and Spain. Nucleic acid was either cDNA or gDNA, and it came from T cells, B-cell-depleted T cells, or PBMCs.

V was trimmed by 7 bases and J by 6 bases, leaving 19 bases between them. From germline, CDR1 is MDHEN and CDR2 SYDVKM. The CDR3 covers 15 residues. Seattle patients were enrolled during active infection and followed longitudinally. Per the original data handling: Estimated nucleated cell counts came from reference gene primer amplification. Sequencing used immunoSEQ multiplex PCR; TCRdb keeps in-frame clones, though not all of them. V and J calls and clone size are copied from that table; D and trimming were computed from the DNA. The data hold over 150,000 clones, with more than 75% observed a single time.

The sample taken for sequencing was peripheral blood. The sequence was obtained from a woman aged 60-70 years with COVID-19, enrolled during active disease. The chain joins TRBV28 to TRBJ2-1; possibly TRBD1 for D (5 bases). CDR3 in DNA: TGTGCCAGCATAGTTCAGGGTCCACCGGGCAATGAGCAGTTCTTC. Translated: CASIVQGPPGNEQFF.